Below, 19 T cell receptor beta chains from the same sample are listed, as sequenced in a study of CD8 T cells in Susac syndrome. Random hexamers were used to reverse transcribe 0.5 to 1 ug of RNA. Each CDR3 protein is one row after TCRdb ran MiXCR on the immunoSEQ multiplex PCR reads. The sample shows approximately 150,000 distinct CDR3 sequences, about 92% of them seen only once. Sequenced sample: CD4+ T cells from PBMCs. The receptors here all came from a human donor in good health.

This sequence joins TRBV15 and TRBJ2-5, with D perhaps TRBD2 (5 bases). Germline CDR1 LNHNV, CDR2 YYDKDF (reference sequence). The V and J ends lost 1 base and 0 bases respectively, with 18 bases between them. This CDR3 has 18 residues. CDR3 amino acids: CATSRGRGLDWDQETQYF. CDR3 nucleotides: TGTGCCACCAGCAGAGGGCGTGGGTTGGACTGGGACCAAGAGACCCAGTACTTC. Full variable domain (remainder filled in from reference TRBV15 and TRBJ2-5): DAMVIQNPRYQVTQFGKPVTLSCSQTLNHNVMYWYQQKSSQAPKLLFHYYDKDFNNEADTPDNFQSRRPNTSFCFLDIRSPGLGDTAMYLCATSRGRGLDWDQETQYFGPGTRLLVL.

V is TRBV2 and J is TRBJ2-6; D is unresolved. Trimming left V 5 bases short and J 1 base short, with 6 bases between. Germline CDR1 reads SNHLY; CDR2 reads FYNNEI. CDR3 length: 14 residues. This chain's CDR3 is CASSYISGANVLTF. Here the CDR3 DNA reads TGTGCCAGCAGTTATATTTCTGGGGCCAACGTCCTGACTTTC.

Concerning this clonotype: One end of the junction is discordant with germline, which a read error may explain. The V call is TRBV20-1, the J call TRBJ2-2, with 7 positions matching TRBD2. Germline CDR1 is DFQATT and CDR2 is SNEGSKA (reference sequence). This CDR3 contains 15 residues. In DNA form, the CDR3 reads TGCAGTGCCAGAGATGGGGGGGCGAACACCGGGGAGCTGTTTTTT. Amino acids: CSARDGGANTGELFF.

This rearrangement joins TRBV12-3 or TRBV12-4 to TRBJ2-5; D may be TRBD1 or TRBD2 (6 bases each). The length of the CDR3 is 15 residues. The germline V and J ends were trimmed by 2 bases and 2 bases, with 12 bases remaining between them. Written as DNA, the CDR3 is TGTGCCAGCAGTTTAACAGGGCGGGGTCAAGAGACCCAGTACTTC. Translating gives CASSLTGRGQETQYF.

The rearrangement links TRBV5-1 to TRBJ2-5; the D is unclear. The V gene lost 0 bases and the J gene lost 2 bases, with 8 bases spanning the gap. The CDR3 totals 14 residues. Per germline, CDR1 SGHRS and CDR2 YFSETQ. The CDR3 DNA follows: TGCGCCAGCAGCTTGGTGTCAGGTCAAGAGACCCAGTACTTC. This codes for CASSLVSGQETQYF. Drawing the rest from reference TRBV5-1 and TRBJ2-5, the complete variable domain is KAGVTQTPRYLIKTRGQQVTLSCSPISGHRSVSWYQQTPGQGLQFLFEYFSETQRNKGNFPGRFSGRQFSNSRSEMNVSTLELGDSALYLCASSLVSGQETQYFGPGTRLLVL.

V gene TRBV29-1 combines with J gene TRBJ2-5; the D gene is possibly TRBD2 (7 bases). The germline V and J ends were trimmed by 7 bases and 1 base, with 16 bases remaining between them. Germline CDR1 SQVTM, CDR2 ANQGSEA. The CDR3 extends over 14 amino acids. CDR3 coding DNA: TGCAGCGCTACGGGGGGACAATTCCAAGAGACCCAGTACTTC. Encoded protein: CSATGGQFQETQYF.

The rearrangement joins TRBV5-1 to TRBJ2-7; 8 bases agree with TRBD2. V lost 0 bases and J lost 1; bases outside the gene matches: 3. CDR1 SGHRS and CDR2 YFSETQ come from the germline V gene. The CDR3 loop spans 15 amino acids. CDR3 sequence: CASSLVVAGSYEQYF. The CDR3 region has the DNA TGCGCCAGCAGCTTGGTGGTAGCGGGGTCCTACGAGCAGTACTTC.

The CDR3 sequence is CASSLTGKDTEAFF. The CDR3 bases are TGTGCCAGCAGCTTGACAGGGAAGGACACTGAAGCTTTCTTT. The chain uses TRBV7-9 and TRBJ1-1; 7 bases map to TRBD1. V was clipped by 3 bases and J by 3 bases; unmatched bases: 4. The CDR3 totals 14 residues. Germline-derived CDR1 and CDR2 are SEHNR and FQNEAQ (reference sequence).

The chain links TRBV6-2 or TRBV6-3 to TRBJ2-7; weak D call: TRBD2 (7 bases). This CDR3 has 14 amino acids. The germline V and J ends were trimmed by 4 bases and 3 bases, with 13 bases remaining between them. Per the germline V gene, CDR1 is MNHEY and CDR2 is SVGEGT. The CDR3 loop reads CASSFLGGVYEQYF. CDR3 nucleotides: TGTGCCAGCAGTTTCCTAGGGGGGGTCTACGAGCAGTACTTC.

The genes are TRBV5-1 and TRBJ1-2, with a weak D call TRBD1 (6 bases). Germline CDR1 reads SGHRS; CDR2 reads YFSETQ. V gave up 4 bases and J gave up 8 bases, with 18 bases separating them. The CDR3 loop spans 14 amino acids. The chain's CDR3 is CASSATGNRGGYTF. CDR3 sequence (DNA): TGCGCCAGCAGCGCAACAGGGAATAGAGGGGGCTACACCTTC.

V gene TRBV7-2 combines with J gene TRBJ1-4; weak D call: TRBD1 (6 bases). V shed 4 bases and J shed 6 bases, with 12 bases lying between them. The CDR3 contains 14 residues. Germline CDR1 SGHTA, CDR2 FQGNSA. CDR3 nucleotides: TGTGCCAGCAGCTCGGACAGCGCCTATGAAAAACTGTTTTTT. Translated, it gives CASSSDSAYEKLFF.

CDR3 sequence: CASSSYSGREETQYF. As DNA, the CDR3 is TGTGCCAGCAGCTCCTATAGCGGGAGGGAAGAGACCCAGTACTTC. The chain couples TRBV9 to TRBJ2-5; TRBD2 aligns across 11 bases. V dropped 4 bases and J dropped 3; count of bases not matched to a gene: 5. Germline lookup yields CDR1 SGDLS and CDR2 YYNGEE. The CDR3 sequence is 15 residues long.

This chain joins TRBV6-5 and TRBJ1-1, with 8 bases lining up with TRBD1. Germline CDR1 is MNHEY and CDR2 is SVGAGI. The CDR3 length is 18 residues. V lost 0 bases to trimming and J lost 7 bases; unmatched junction nucleotides: 16. CDR3 nucleotide sequence: TGTGCCAGCAGTTACTCTCCCCCGACAGGGGCCTACTTCGTTGAAGCTTTCTTT. Translating gives CASSYSPPTGAYFVEAFF.

The J gene is TRBJ2-3, the V gene TRBV29-1; the D gene is possibly TRBD1 (5 bases). V gave up 7 bases and J gave up 4 bases, with 15 bases separating them. CDR3 length equals 13 residues. CDR1 SQVTM and CDR2 ANQGSEA come from the germline V gene. DNA of the CDR3: TGCAGCGGATCGCCAGGGTTTGCAGATACGCAGTATTTT. It yields the protein CSGSPGFADTQYF.

This clonotype was seen only once. The rearrangement joins TRBV20-1 to TRBJ2-3; D is perhaps TRBD1 (5 bases). The V end was cut by 0 bases, the J end by 4 bases, with 11 bases between. Germline CDR1 reads DFQATT; CDR2 reads SNEGSKA (reference sequence). The CDR3 consists of 14 residues. This CDR3 is CSARDAGPADTQYF. DNA of the CDR3: TGCAGTGCTAGAGACGCAGGGCCGGCAGATACGCAGTATTTT.

The V gene is TRBV23-1, the J gene TRBJ2-3; weak D call: TRBD2 (7 bases). TRBV23-1 is given ORF status, its function remaining uncertain. The CDR3 runs 19 residues. Trimming removed 3 bases at V and 3 bases at J, with 25 bases between. CDR3 amino acids: CASSHPTWEGGKGTDTQYF. CDR3 coding DNA: TGCGCCAGCAGTCACCCGACTTGGGAGGGGGGGAAGGGGACAGATACGCAGTATTTT.

The J gene is TRBJ2-4, the V gene TRBV7-2; no clear D gene. Germline-derived CDR1 and CDR2 are SGHTA and FQGNSA. Trimming removed 8 bases at V and 0 bases at J, with 17 bases between. The CDR3 totals 16 residues. The CDR3 spells CASGEQSAVAKNIQYF. The CDR3 DNA is TGTGCCAGCGGGGAACAGTCGGCCGTAGCCAAAAACATTCAGTACTTC.

The gene calls are TRBV7-2 and TRBJ1-6; no firm D call. CDR1 SGHTA and CDR2 FQGNSA come from the germline V gene. The CDR3 contains 11 residues. The ends were cut back, 3 bases at V and 9 bases at J, with 3 bases in the middle. The CDR3 protein is CASSLSSPLHF. In DNA form, the CDR3 reads TGTGCCAGCAGCTTGAGTTCACCCCTCCACTTT.

The CDR3, as DNA: TGCAGCGGGAGTGGACTAGCGGGGCAAACAGATACGCAGTATTTT. It encodes CSGSGLAGQTDTQYF. The J gene is TRBJ2-3, the V gene TRBV29-1, with 12 bases identical to TRBD2. V shed 7 bases and J 3 bases; nucleotides not matched to a gene: 8. CDR3 length: 15 amino acids. Germline CDR1 and CDR2: SQVTM and ANQGSEA.